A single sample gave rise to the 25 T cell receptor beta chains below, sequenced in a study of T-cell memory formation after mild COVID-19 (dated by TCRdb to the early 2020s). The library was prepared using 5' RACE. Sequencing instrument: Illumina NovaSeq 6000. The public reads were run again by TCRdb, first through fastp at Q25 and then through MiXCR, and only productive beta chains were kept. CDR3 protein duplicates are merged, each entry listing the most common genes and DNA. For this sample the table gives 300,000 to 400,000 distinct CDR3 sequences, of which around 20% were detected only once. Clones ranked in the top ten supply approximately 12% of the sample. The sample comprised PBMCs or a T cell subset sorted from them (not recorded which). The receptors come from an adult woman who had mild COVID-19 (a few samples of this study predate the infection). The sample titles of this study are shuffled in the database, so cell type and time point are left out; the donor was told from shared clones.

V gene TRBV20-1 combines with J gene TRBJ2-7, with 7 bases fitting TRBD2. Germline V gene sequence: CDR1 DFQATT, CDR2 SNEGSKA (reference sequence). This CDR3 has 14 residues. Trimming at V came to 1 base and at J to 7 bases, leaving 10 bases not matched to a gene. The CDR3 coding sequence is TGCAGTGCTAGAGTACCCGGGACTATGCGGGAGCAGTACTTC. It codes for CSARVPGTMREQYF.

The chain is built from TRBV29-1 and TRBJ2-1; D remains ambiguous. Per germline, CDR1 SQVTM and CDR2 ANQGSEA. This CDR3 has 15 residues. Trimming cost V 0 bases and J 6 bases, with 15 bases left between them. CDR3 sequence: CSVEDGSGWANEQFF. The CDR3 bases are TGCAGCGTTGAAGATGGAAGTGGTTGGGCCAATGAGCAGTTCTTC.

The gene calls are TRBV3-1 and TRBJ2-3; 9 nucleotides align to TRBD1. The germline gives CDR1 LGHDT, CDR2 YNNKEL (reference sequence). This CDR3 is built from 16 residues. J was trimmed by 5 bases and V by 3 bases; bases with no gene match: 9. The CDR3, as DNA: TGTGCCAGCAGCCACCACCGGGACAGGGATCGAGATACGCAGTATTTT. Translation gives CASSHHRDRDRDTQYF.

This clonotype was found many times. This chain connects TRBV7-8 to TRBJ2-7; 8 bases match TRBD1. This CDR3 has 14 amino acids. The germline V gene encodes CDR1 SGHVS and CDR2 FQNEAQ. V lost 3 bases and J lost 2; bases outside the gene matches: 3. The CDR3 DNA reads TGTGCCAGCAGCTTCCGGACAGGGACCTACGAGCAGTACTTC. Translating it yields CASSFRTGTYEQYF.

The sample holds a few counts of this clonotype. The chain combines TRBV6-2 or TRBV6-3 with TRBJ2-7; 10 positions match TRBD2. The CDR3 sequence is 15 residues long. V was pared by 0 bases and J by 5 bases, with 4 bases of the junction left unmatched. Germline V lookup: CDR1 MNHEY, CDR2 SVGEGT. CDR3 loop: CASSYSLAGGHEQYF. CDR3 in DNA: TGTGCCAGCAGTTACTCCTTAGCGGGAGGTCACGAGCAGTACTTC.

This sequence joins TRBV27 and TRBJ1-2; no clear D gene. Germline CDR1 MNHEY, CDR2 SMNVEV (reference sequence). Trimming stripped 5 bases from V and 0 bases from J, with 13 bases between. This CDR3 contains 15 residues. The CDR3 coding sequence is TGTGCCAGCAGTGCCCGCGCAGGAGCTAACTATGGCTACACCTTC. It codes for CASSARAGANYGYTF.

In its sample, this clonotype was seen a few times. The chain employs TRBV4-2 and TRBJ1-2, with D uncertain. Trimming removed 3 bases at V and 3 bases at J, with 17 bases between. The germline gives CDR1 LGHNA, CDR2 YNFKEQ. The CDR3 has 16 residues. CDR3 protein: CASSQGLKGDDYGYTF. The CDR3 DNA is TGTGCCAGCAGCCAGGGTCTGAAGGGAGATGACTATGGCTACACCTTC.

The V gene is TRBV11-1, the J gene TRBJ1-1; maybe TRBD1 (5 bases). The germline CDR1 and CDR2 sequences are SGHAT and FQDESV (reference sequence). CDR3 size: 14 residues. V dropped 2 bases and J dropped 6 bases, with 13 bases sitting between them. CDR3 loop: CASSLTDRGAEAFF. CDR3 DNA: TGTGCCAGCAGCTTAACTGACCGGGGGGCTGAAGCTTTCTTT.

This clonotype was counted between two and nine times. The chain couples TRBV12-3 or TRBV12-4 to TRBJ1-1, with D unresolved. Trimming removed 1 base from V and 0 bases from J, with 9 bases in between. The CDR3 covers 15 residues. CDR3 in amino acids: CASSLDLSMNTEAFF. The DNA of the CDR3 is TGTGCCAGCAGTTTAGACCTCTCCATGAACACTGAAGCTTTCTTT.

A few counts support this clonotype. In DNA form, the CDR3 reads TGTGCCAGCAGCCATATCACTAACACTGAAGCTTTCTTT. Translating gives CASSHITNTEAFF. The gene calls are TRBV3-1 and TRBJ1-1; D is unclear. In germline, CDR1 is LGHDT, CDR2 YNNKEL (reference sequence). The CDR3 sequence is 13 residues long. V was trimmed by 3 bases and J by 2 bases, leaving 7 bases between them.

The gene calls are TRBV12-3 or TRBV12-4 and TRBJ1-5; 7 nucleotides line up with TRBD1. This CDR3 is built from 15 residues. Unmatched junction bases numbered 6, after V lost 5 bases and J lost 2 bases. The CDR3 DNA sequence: TGTGCCAGCAGTACTCTCGGACAGGGCAATCAGCCCCAGCATTTT. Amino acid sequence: CASSTLGQGNQPQHF.

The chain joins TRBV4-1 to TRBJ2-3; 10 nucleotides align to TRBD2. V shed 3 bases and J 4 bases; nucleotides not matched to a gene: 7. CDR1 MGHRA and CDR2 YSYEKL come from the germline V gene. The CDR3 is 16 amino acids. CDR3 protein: CASSHLTGTSADTQYF. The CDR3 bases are TGCGCCAGCAGCCACCTGACAGGGACTAGCGCAGATACGCAGTATTTT.

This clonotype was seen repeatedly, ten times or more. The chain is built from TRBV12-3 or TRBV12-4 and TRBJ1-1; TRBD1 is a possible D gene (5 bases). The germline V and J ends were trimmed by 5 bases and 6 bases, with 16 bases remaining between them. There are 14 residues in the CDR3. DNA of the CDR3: TGTGCCAGCAGTCTCCAGGGAGGTAGGTCTGAAGCTTTCTTT. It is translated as CASSLQGGRSEAFF.

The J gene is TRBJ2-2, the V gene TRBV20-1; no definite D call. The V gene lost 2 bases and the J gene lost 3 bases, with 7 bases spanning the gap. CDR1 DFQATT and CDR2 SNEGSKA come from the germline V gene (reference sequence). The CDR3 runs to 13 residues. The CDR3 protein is CSARHPDTGELFF. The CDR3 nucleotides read TGCAGTGCTAGACACCCAGACACCGGGGAGCTGTTTTTT.

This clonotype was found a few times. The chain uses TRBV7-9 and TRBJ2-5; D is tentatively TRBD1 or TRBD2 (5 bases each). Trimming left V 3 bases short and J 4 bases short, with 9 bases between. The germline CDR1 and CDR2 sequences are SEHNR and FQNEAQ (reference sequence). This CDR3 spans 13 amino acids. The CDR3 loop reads CASSFAGGETQYF. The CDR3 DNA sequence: TGTGCCAGCAGCTTCGCTGGGGGAGAGACCCAGTACTTC.

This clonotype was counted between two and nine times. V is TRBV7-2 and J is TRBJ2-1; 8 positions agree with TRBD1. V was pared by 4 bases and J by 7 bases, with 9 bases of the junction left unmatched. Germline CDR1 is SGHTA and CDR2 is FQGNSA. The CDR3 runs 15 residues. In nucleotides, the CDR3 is TGTGCCAGCAGCTCCCAGCGCAGGGGGCTAAATGAGCAGTTCTTC. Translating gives CASSSQRRGLNEQFF.

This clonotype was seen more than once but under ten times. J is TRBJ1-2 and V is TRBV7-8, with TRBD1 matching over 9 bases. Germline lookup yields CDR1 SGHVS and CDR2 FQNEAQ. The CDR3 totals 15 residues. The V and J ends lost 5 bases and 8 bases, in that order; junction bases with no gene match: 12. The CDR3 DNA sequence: TGTGCCAGCAGCCGACGGGACAGGGATAAACTGGGCTACACCTTC. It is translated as CASSRRDRDKLGYTF.

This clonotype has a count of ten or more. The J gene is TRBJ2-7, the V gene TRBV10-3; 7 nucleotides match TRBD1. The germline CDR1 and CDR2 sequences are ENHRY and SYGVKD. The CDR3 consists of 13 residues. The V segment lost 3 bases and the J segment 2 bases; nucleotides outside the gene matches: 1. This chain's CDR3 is CAISDTGAYEQYF. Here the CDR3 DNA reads TGTGCCATCAGTGACACAGGGGCCTACGAGCAGTACTTC.

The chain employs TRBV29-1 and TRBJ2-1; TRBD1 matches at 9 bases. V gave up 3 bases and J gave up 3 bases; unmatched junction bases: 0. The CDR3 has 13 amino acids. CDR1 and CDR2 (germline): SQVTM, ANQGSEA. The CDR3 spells CSVEGQGYNEQFF. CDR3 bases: TGCAGCGTTGAGGGACAGGGCTACAATGAGCAGTTCTTC.

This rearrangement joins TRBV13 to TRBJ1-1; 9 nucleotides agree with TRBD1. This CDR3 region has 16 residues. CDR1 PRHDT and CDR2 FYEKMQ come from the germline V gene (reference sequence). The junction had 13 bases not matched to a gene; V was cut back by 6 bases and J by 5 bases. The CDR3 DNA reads TGTGCCAGCAGTTGGTGGGGACAGGGTCATCGAACTGAAGCTTTCTTT. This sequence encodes CASSWWGQGHRTEAFF. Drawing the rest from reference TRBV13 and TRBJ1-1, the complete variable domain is AAGVIQSPRHLIKEKRETATLKCYPIPRHDTVYWYQQGPGQDPQFLISFYEKMQSDKGSIPDRFSAQQFSDYHSELNMSSLELGDSALYFCASSWWGQGHRTEAFFGQGTRLTVV.

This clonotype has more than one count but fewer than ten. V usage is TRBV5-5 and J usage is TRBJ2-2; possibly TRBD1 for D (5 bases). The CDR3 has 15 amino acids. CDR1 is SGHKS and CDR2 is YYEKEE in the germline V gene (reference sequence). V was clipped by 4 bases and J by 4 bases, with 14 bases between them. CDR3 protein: CASSTAAGPTGELFF. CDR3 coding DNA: TGTGCCAGCAGCACTGCGGCAGGGCCCACCGGGGAGCTGTTTTTT.

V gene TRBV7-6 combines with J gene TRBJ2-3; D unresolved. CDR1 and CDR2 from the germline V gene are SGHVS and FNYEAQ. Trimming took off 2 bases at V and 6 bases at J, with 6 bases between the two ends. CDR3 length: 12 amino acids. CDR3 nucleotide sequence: TGTGCCAGCAGCTTATACCCGGATACGCAGTATTTT. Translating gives CASSLYPDTQYF.

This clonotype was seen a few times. CDR3 residues: CASSLSGGYSNQPQHF. The DNA of the CDR3 is TGTGCCAGCAGTTTATCGGGGGGGTATAGCAATCAGCCCCAGCATTTT. The rearrangement joins TRBV27 to TRBJ1-5, with D possibly TRBD1 on 5 matching bases. V was pared by 0 bases and J by 0 bases, with 9 bases between. Germline values: CDR1 MNHEY, CDR2 SMNVEV (reference sequence). The CDR3 is made up of 16 amino acids.

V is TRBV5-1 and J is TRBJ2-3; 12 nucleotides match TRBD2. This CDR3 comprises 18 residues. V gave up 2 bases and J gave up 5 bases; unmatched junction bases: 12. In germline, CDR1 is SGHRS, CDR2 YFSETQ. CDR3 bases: TGCGCCAGCAGCTTCGGACTAGCGGGGCTCCATGGTGGAGATACGCAGTATTTT. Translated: CASSFGLAGLHGGDTQYF. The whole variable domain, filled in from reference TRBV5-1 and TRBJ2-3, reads KAGVTQTPRYLIKTRGQQVTLSCSPISGHRSVSWYQQTPGQGLQFLFEYFSETQRNKGNFPGRFSGRQFSNSRSEMNVSTLELGDSALYLCASSFGLAGLHGGDTQYFGPGTRLTVL.

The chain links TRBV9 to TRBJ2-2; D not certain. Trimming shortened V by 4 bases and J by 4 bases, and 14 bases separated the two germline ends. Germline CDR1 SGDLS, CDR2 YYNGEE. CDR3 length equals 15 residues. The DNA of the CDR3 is TGTGCCAGCAGCCCAGTTGGAAGGTTCACCGGGGAGCTGTTTTTT. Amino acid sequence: CASSPVGRFTGELFF. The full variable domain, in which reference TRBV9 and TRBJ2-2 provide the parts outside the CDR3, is DSGVTQTPKHLITATGQRVTLRCSPRSGDLSVYWYQQSLDQGLQFLIQYYNGEERAKGNILERFSAQQFPDLHSELNLSSLELGDSALYFCASSPVGRFTGELFFGEGSRLTVL.